This T cell receptor (beta chain) came from a study of T cell responses to AZD1222 COVID-19 vaccine. Overall study findings and caveats: Baseline testing showed seropositivity in only a handful of AZD1222 recipients. Clonal diversity may have been underestimated, and the donors were mostly white British, with more females than males.

Second-dose intervals of approximately 4 or approximately 12 weeks were pooled. With respect to this clone: No antigen is known for it.

Assay used: immunoSEQ multiplex PCR; TCRdb lists only in-frame clones, some missing. The sample lists 90,000 to 100,000 clones, approximately 90% seen once, with around 10% in the top ten. Germline V gene data show CDR1 as SGHNT and CDR2 as YYREEE (reference sequence). V dropped 1 base and J dropped 5; count of bases not matched to a gene: 3. CDR3 size: 14 residues. The starting material was peripheral blood, obtained 28 days after the second AZD1222 dose. The rearrangement links TRBV5-4 to TRBJ2-1, with 7 bases that match TRBD2. The sequence came from an adult who received the AZD1222 COVID-19 vaccine. The DNA of the CDR3 is TGTGCCAGCAGCTTGCGGGAGGCCAACAATGAGCAGTTCTTC. It is translated as CASSLREANNEQFF.